This record concerns one TCR beta chain sequence. Its antigen remains unknown. Aged 18 to 65, the patients had hyperthyroidism that was newly diagnosed and had lasted under 2 months. This specimen belongs to a study of T cells in Graves' hyperthyroidism and ophthalmopathy. Study as a whole: Pretreatment peripheral blood was obtained at initial diagnosis. General study findings and limits: The majority of expanded thyroid clonotypes above 0.001 also appeared in blood.

The CDR3 regions of TCR beta were amplified from RNA transcripts. The HTBI primer set drove a first-round RT-PCR of the TCR CDR3. TCRdb reanalysed the multiplex PCR reads using MiXCR and keeps one entry per CDR3 protein. The sample yields 600,000 to 800,000 distinct CDR3 sequences, about 35% seen once. The germline V gene has CDR1 KGHDR and CDR2 SFDVKD. The CDR3 is made up of 13 amino acids. Trimming shortened V by 2 bases and J by 9 bases, and 12 bases separated the two germline ends. This TCR derives from a woman aged 40-49 years with Graves' hyperthyroidism. Sequenced input: blood. The J gene is TRBJ2-5, the V gene TRBV24-1; tentative D call: TRBD2 (5 bases). DNA of the CDR3: TGTGCCACCAGTGATTACGGAGGTCAGCCCCAGTACTTC. It is translated as CATSDYGGQPQYF.